These 2 T cell receptor beta chains were all obtained from the same sample, sequenced in a study of technical replicates of blood from a handful of donors. TCRdb's table, derived via immunoSEQ multiplex PCR, lists solely in-frame clones and lacks some. The sample has over 85,000 clones, 94% seen once. The source material was T cells isolated from PBMCs. The receptors here all came from a human donor in good health.

The V and J genes are TRBV10-1 and TRBJ2-1; possible D gene TRBD1, 7 bases. The V end lost 6 bases, the J end lost 6 bases, and 18 bases lay between the germline ends. Per the germline V gene, CDR1 is WNHNN and CDR2 is SYGVQD (reference sequence). This CDR3 has 15 amino acids. The CDR3: CASSEQTGRGNEQFF. For the CDR3, the DNA is TGCGCCAGCAGCGAGCAGACAGGGCGGGGCAATGAGCAGTTCTTC.

V is TRBV28 and J is TRBJ2-1; TRBD1 matches at 9 bases. The CDR3 consists of 15 residues. With V trimmed by 5 bases and J by 9 bases, 11 bases remained unmatched. Looked up from germline, CDR1 is MDHEN and CDR2 is SYDVKM. The CDR3 nucleotides read TGTGCCAGCAGTCAACCGGGACAGGGACGATCTGAGCAGTTCTTC. This translates into CASSQPGQGRSEQFF.